This T cell receptor beta chain was obtained from a study of T-cell memory formation after mild COVID-19. Study-wide findings and caveats: Researchers report contracting CD4+ clones mostly in CM and EM, with CD8+ clones in EMRA.

The CDR3 consists of 14 residues. V was cut by 1 base and J by 0 bases, with 7 bases left in between. Germline V gene data show CDR1 as SEHNR and CDR2 as FQNEAQ (reference sequence). Remarks on this clonotype: Its antigen is as yet unknown.

TCRdb re-derived calls from the 5' RACE reads in MiXCR, one entry per CDR3 protein. This repertoire shows about 350,000 distinct CDR3 sequences, about an eighth found once; its top ten account for 20% to 25%. The sample was PBMCs or a T cell subset sorted from them (not recorded which). The clonotype was recovered from a man between 18 and 29 years old who had mild COVID-19 (a few samples of this study predate the infection). Cell type and time point are not known. The chain carries TRBV7-9 and TRBJ2-7; D unresolved. The CDR3 protein is CASSLEVRSYEQYF. Written as DNA, the CDR3 is TGTGCCAGCAGCTTAGAGGTTCGCTCCTACGAGCAGTACTTC.